Sequencing of this T cell receptor beta chain was carried out in a study of identical twins. Study results and limitations: Researchers reported excess low generation probability among twin-shared out-of-frame alpha sequences.

MiXCR, applied by TCRdb to the 5' RACE reads, yields one record per CDR3 protein. The sample carries some 270,000 distinct CDR3 sequences, around 8.3% recorded once. A word on this clonotype: Its antigen remains unidentified.

Germline V gene lookup returns CDR1 MGHDK and CDR2 SYGVNS. The CDR3 contains 13 residues. Trimming left V 6 bases short and J 4 bases short, with 9 bases between. These data also formed part of another study, on yellow fever vaccine responses in identical twins.

The chain employs TRBV25-1 and TRBJ2-2; a weak D match, TRBD2 (6 bases). Source material: CD8+ T cells sorted from blood. The sequence was obtained from a woman under 30 in good health. The CDR3 sequence is CASRQGGTGELFF. CDR3 bases: TGTGCCAGCAGGCAGGGAGGCACCGGGGAGCTGTTTTTT.